This TCR beta chain was found in a study of blood T cell repertoires in COVID-19. Overall study context: The origin of the acute and convalescent COVID-19 samples was the United States, Italy and Spain. PBMCs, B-cell-depleted T cells, or T cells were the source of the cDNA or gDNA that made up the material.

In the authors' methods: Nucleated cell counts were estimated from reference gene primer amplification. Some clones are missing from TCRdb's copy, which holds only in-frame ones; the method was immunoSEQ multiplex PCR. V, J and clone size are those of that table, while D and trimming were read from the DNA. This sample has more than 200,000 clones, with 80% to 85% found just once. The V gene's germline CDR1 is MNHEY and CDR2 SVGAGI. Trimming stripped 3 bases from V and 7 bases from J, with 21 bases between. The CDR3 covers 16 residues. This sequence was found in a man between 60 and 70 years old with acute or convalescent COVID-19. This chain uses TRBV6-5 with TRBJ1-2, with D possibly being TRBD1 (6 bases). Specimen: peripheral blood. The CDR3 nucleotides read TGTGCCAGCAGTTATGGGACATTTGGGACCTACGGTGGCTACACCTTC. Translating it yields CASSYGTFGTYGGYTF.